This T cell receptor beta chain was captured in a study of T cells in Graves' hyperthyroidism and ophthalmopathy. RNA transcripts yielded amplified TCR beta CDR3 regions. HTBI primers were employed in a first-round RT-PCR of the TCR CDR3. TCRdb reanalysed the multiplex PCR reads using MiXCR and keeps one entry per CDR3 protein. The table lists roughly 130,000 distinct CDR3 sequences, 22% of them singletons. The V end lost 0 bases, the J end lost 7 bases, and 9 bases lay between the germline ends. The CDR3 has 14 residues. CDR1 is LGHNA and CDR2 is YNFKEQ in the germline V gene. Uncontrolled infection, other autoimmune disease, pregnancy or lactation led to exclusion. Clinical symptoms, serum thyroxine and TRAb, thyroid ultrasound and orbital computed tomography were used for the diagnoses.

Sequencing was done on a sample of blood. This chain joins TRBV4-2 and TRBJ1-4, with unresolved D. This clonotype was sampled from a woman aged 50 to 60 with Graves' hyperthyroidism that later progressed to Graves' ophthalmopathy. Here the CDR3 DNA reads TGTGCCAGCAGCCAAGAGCAGCGGAGTGAAAAACTGTTTTTT. This encodes CASSQEQRSEKLFF.